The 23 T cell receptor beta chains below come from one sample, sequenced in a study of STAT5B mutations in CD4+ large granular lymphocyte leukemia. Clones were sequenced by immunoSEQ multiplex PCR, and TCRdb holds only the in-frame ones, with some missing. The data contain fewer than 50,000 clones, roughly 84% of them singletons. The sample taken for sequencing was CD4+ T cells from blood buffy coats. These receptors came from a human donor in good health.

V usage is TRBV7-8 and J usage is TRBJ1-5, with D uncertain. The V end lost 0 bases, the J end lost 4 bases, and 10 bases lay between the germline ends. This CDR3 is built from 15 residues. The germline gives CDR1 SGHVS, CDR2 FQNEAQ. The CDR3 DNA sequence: TGTGCCAGCAGCTTAGCGTCGACGGCTAATCAGCCCCAGCATTTT. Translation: CASSLASTANQPQHF.

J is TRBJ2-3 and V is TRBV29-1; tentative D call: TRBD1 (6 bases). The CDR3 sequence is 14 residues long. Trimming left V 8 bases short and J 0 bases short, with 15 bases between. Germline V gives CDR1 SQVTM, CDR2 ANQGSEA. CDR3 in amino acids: CSLPGDGSTDTQYF. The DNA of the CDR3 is TGCAGCCTCCCAGGGGATGGGAGCACAGATACGCAGTATTTT.

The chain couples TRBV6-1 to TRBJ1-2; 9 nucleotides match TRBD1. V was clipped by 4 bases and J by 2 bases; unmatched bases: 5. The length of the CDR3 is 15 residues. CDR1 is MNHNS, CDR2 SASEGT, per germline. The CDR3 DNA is TGTGCCAGCAGTGCAGGACAGGGGTTCAACTATGGCTACACCTTC. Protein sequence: CASSAGQGFNYGYTF.

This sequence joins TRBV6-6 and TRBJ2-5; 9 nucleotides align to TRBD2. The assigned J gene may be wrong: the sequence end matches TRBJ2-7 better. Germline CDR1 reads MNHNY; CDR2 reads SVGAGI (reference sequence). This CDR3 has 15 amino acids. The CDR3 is CASSSGLAGGDEQYF. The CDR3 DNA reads TGTGCCAGCAGTTCGGGACTAGCTGGGGGGGACGAGCAGTACTTC.

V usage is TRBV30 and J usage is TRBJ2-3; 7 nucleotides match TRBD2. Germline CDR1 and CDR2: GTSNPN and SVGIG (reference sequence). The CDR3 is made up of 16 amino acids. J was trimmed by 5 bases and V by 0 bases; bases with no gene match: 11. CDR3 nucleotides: TGTGCCTGGAGTGTACGGAGGGCGGGAGTGGGAGATACGCAGTATTTT. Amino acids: CAWSVRRAGVGDTQYF.

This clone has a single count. The CDR3 DNA sequence: TGTGCCAGCAGCTTCCGAGCGGGGGGTAGAACCCCTTCCTACGAGCAGTACTTC. This sequence encodes CASSFRAGGRTPSYEQYF. This rearrangement joins TRBV11-2 to TRBJ2-7; the match to TRBD2 covers 9 bases. V shed 3 bases, J shed 1 base, and the junction held 13 bases outside the gene matches. CDR1 is SGHAT, CDR2 FQNNGV, per germline. The CDR3 sequence is 18 residues long.

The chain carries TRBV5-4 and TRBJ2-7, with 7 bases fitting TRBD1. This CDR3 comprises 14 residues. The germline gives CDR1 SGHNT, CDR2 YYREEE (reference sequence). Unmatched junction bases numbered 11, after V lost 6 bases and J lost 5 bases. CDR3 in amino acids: CASTSRQGNHEQYF. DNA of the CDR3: TGTGCCAGCACTTCTAGACAGGGCAACCACGAGCAGTACTTC.

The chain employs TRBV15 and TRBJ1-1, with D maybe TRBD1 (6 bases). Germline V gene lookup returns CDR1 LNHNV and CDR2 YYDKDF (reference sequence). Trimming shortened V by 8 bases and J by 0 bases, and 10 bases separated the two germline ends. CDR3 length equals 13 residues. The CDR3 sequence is CATAGHMNTEAFF. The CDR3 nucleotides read TGTGCCACCGCGGGACATATGAACACTGAAGCTTTCTTT.

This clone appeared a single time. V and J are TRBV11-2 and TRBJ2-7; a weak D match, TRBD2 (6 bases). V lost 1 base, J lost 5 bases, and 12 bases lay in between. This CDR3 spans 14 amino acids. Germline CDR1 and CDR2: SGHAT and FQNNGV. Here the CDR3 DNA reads TGTGCCAGCAGCTTAGCGGGGGTCAGCAACGAGCAGTACTTC. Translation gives CASSLAGVSNEQYF.

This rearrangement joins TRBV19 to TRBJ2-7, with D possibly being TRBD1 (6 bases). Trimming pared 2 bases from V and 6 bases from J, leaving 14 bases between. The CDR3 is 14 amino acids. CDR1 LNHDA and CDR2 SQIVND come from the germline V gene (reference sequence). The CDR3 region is CASSISPGEGEQYF. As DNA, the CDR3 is TGTGCCAGTAGTATAAGTCCAGGGGAAGGCGAGCAGTACTTC.

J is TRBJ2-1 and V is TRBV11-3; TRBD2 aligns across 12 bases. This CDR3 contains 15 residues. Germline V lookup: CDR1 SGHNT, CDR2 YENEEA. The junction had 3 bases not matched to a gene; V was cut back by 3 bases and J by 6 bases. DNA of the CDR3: TGTGCCAGCAGCTTTGGACTAGCGGGGCTCAATGAGCAGTTCTTC. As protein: CASSFGLAGLNEQFF.

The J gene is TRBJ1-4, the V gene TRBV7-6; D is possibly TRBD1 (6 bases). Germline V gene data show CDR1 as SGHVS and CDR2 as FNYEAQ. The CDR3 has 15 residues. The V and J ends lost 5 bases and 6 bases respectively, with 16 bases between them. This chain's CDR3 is CASSRLLGADEKLFF. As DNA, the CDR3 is TGTGCCAGCAGCCGGCTCTTGGGGGCGGATGAAAAACTGTTTTTT. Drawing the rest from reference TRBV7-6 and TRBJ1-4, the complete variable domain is GAGVSQSPRYKVTKRGQDVALRCDPISGHVSLYWYRQALGQGPEFLTYFNYEAQQDKSGLPNDRFSAERPEGSISTLTIQRTEQRDSAMYRCASSRLLGADEKLFFGSGTQLSVL.

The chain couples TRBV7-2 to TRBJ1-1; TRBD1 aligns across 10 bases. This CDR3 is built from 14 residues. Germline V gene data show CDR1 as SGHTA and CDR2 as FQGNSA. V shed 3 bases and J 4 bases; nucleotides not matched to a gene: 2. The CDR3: CASSLDRGATEAFF. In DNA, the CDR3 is TGTGCCAGCAGCTTGGACAGGGGGGCCACTGAAGCTTTCTTT.

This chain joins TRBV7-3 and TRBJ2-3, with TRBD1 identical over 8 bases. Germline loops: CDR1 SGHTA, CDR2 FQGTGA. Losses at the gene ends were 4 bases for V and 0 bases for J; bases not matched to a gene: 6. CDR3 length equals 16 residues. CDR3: CASSSRQGISTDTQYF. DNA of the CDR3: TGTGCCAGCAGCTCCCGACAGGGGATCAGCACAGATACGCAGTATTTT.

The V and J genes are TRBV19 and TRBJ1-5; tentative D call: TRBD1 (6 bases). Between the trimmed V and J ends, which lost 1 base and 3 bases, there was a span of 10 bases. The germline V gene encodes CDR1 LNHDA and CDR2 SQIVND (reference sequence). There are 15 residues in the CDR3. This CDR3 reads CASSIGTGSNQPQHF. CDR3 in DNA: TGTGCCAGTAGTATAGGAACAGGGTCCAATCAGCCCCAGCATTTT.

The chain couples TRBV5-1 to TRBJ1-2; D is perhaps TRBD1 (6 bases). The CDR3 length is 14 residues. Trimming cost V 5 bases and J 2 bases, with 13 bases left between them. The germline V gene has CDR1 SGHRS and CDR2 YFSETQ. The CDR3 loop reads CASSQGTGNYGYTF. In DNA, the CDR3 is TGCGCCAGCAGTCAGGGGACGGGAAACTATGGCTACACCTTC.

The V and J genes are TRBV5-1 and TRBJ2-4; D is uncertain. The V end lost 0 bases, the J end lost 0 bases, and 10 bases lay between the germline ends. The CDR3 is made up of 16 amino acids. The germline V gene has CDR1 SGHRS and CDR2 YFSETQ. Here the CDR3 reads CASSLAGGLAKNIQYF. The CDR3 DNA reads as TGCGCCAGCAGCTTGGCCGGCGGCCTAGCCAAAAACATTCAGTACTTC.

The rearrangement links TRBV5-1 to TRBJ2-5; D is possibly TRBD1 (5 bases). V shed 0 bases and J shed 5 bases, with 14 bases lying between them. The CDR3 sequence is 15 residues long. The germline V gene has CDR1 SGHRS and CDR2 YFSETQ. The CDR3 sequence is CASSLVLRVSETQYF. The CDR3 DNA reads TGCGCCAGCAGCTTGGTCCTCAGGGTATCCGAGACCCAGTACTTC.

Here the CDR3 reads CAISENRQGLSQETQYF. CDR3 nucleotide sequence: TGTGCCATCAGTGAGAACCGACAGGGTTTGAGCCAAGAGACCCAGTACTTC. The chain uses TRBV10-3 and TRBJ2-5; 7 positions match TRBD1. Losses at the gene ends were 2 bases for V and 1 base for J; bases not matched to a gene: 10. Germline V CDR1 and CDR2: ENHRY, SYGVKD. This CDR3 is 17 amino acids long.

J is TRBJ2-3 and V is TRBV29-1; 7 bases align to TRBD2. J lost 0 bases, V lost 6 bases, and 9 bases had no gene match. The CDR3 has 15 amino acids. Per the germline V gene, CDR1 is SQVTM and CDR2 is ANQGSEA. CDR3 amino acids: CSVSGTITSTDTQYF. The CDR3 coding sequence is TGCAGCGTCTCCGGGACTATTACTAGCACAGATACGCAGTATTTT.

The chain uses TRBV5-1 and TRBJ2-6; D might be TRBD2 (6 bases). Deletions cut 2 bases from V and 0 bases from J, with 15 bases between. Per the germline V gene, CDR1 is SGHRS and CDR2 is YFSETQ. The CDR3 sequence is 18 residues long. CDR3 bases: TGCGCCAGCAGCTTCGGTCTAGCGCCTTTCTCTGGGGCCAACGTCCTGACTTTC. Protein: CASSFGLAPFSGANVLTF. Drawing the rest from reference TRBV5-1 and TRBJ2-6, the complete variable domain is KAGVTQTPRYLIKTRGQQVTLSCSPISGHRSVSWYQQTPGQGLQFLFEYFSETQRNKGNFPGRFSGRQFSNSRSEMNVSTLELGDSALYLCASSFGLAPFSGANVLTFGAGSRLTVL.

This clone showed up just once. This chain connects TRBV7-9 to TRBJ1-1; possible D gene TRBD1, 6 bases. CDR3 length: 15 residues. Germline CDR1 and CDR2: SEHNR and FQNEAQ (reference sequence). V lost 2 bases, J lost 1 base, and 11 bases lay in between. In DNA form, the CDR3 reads TGTGCCAGCAGCTTACGCGAGGGGGAGAACACTGAAGCTTTCTTT. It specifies CASSLREGENTEAFF.

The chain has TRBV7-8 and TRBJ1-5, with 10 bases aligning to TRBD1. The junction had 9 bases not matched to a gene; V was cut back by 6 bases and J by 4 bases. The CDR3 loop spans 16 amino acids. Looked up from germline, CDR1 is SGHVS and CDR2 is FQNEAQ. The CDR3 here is CASRRDRGRPNQPQHF. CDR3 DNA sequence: TGTGCCAGCAGACGTGACAGGGGGCGACCAAATCAGCCCCAGCATTTT.